Listed here are 20 T cell receptor beta chains from one sample, sequenced in a study of PD-1 blockade in classical Hodgkin lymphoma (dated by TCRdb to the early 2020s). Read against the paper, the sample's time point label means: cycle 1 day 1 (C1D1), immediately before nivolumab initiation. Every trial patient had relapsed after autologous stem cell transplantation, and cohorts A, B and C differed in prior brentuximab vedotin exposure. Receptor libraries were prepared by the immunoSEQ multiplex PCR assay. In its TCRdb copy, this immuneACCESS table keeps in-frame sequences only and misses some clones. Where compared with another copy, unresolved V genes explain less than half of these, and the others have no known cause. Within this sample are approximately 100,000 clones, with roughly 89% of them counted one time only. The top ten clones comprise roughly 2.8% of the sample. This sample comprised peripheral blood mononuclear cells (PBMCs), obtained at baseline. Receptors were obtained from a human donor with classical Hodgkin lymphoma.

The V call is TRBV7-8, the J call TRBJ2-2; tentative D call: TRBD1 (5 bases). CDR1 is SGHVS, CDR2 FQNEAQ, per germline. V dropped 5 bases and J dropped 1 base, with 8 bases sitting between them. This CDR3 is built from 14 residues. The CDR3 DNA follows: TGTGCCAGCAGCCTGACAGAGAACACCGGGGAGCTGTTTTTT. It specifies CASSLTENTGELFF.

The count of this clone is one. This rearrangement joins TRBV4-1 to TRBJ2-3, with 10 bases that match TRBD1. V lost 0 bases and J lost 7; bases outside the gene matches: 10. Germline assignment: CDR1 MGHRA and CDR2 YSYEKL. The CDR3 is 17 amino acids. The CDR3 protein is CASSQDLGTGERNTQYF. The CDR3 DNA reads as TGCGCCAGCAGCCAAGATCTCGGGACAGGGGAAAGAAATACGCAGTATTTT.

The J gene is TRBJ2-3, the V gene TRBV27; weak D call: TRBD1 (5 bases). The CDR3 consists of 15 residues. The germline gives CDR1 MNHEY, CDR2 SMNVEV (reference sequence). V was clipped by 2 bases and J by 6 bases, with 15 bases between them. Written as DNA, the CDR3 is TGTGCCAGCAGTTTAGGTGGCAGGGAAGCCGATACGCAGTATTTT. This codes for CASSLGGREADTQYF.

CDR3 in amino acids: CASSFTRQGGETQYF. The CDR3 DNA sequence: TGTGCCAGCAGTTTCACCCGACAGGGAGGCGAGACCCAGTACTTC. The chain joins TRBV28 to TRBJ2-5, with D possibly being TRBD1 (7 bases). This CDR3 has 15 residues. Trimming shortened V by 3 bases and J by 5 bases, and 16 bases separated the two germline ends. The germline gives CDR1 MDHEN, CDR2 SYDVKM.

The V gene is TRBV15, the J gene TRBJ2-7; 10 positions match TRBD2. Germline CDR1 reads LNHNV; CDR2 reads YYDKDF (reference sequence). The V gene end was trimmed by 0 bases and the J gene end by 7 bases; junction bases not matched to a gene: 21. The CDR3 has 20 residues. The CDR3 DNA is TGTGCCACCAGCAGAGAGTCGGTCAGGGGGCTAGCGGGAGTTATGAGGGAGCAGTACTTC. Translation gives CATSRESVRGLAGVMREQYF.

The table lists this clone with a count of one. V is TRBV20-1 and J is TRBJ2-7; D not certain. V was cut by 4 bases and J by 1 base, with 5 bases left in between. Germline assignment: CDR1 DFQATT and CDR2 SNEGSKA (reference sequence). There are 11 residues in the CDR3. The CDR3 here is CSANPSYEQYF. Here the CDR3 DNA reads TGCAGTGCTAATCCTTCCTACGAGCAGTACTTC.

The genes are TRBV5-6 and TRBJ2-1; D remains ambiguous. The germline V and J ends were trimmed by 4 bases and 1 base, with 15 bases remaining between them. Germline V gene data show CDR1 as SGHDT and CDR2 as YYEEEE. The CDR3 totals 16 residues. CDR3 DNA sequence: TGTGCCAGCAGCAGAGACTGGGTTGGGTCCTACAATGAGCAGTTCTTC. Its protein is CASSRDWVGSYNEQFF.

This clone was seen only a few times. The V gene is TRBV7-7, the J gene TRBJ2-3, with D uncertain. CDR1 is SSHAT and CDR2 is FNYEAQ in the germline V gene (reference sequence). This CDR3 is built from 16 residues. V lost 1 base and J lost 3, with 14 bases in between. This chain's CDR3 is CASSLGGNPGTDTQYF. Written as DNA, the CDR3 is TGTGCCAGCAGCTTAGGTGGCAACCCGGGTACAGATACGCAGTATTTT.

This clone was seen a single time. The V call is TRBV5-6, the J call TRBJ2-5, with no clear D. The germline V and J ends were trimmed by 3 bases and 5 bases, with 11 bases remaining between them. CDR1 SGHDT and CDR2 YYEEEE come from the germline V gene. This CDR3 is built from 13 residues. DNA for the CDR3: TGTGCCAGCAGCTGGGGTCCCAGGGAGACCCAGTACTTC. Its translation: CASSWGPRETQYF.

This chain uses TRBV5-1 with TRBJ2-1; 9 nucleotides match TRBD1. Germline V gene sequence: CDR1 SGHRS, CDR2 YFSETQ. This CDR3 contains 15 residues. After removal of 4 bases from V and 7 bases from J, the junction contained 9 bases not matched to a gene. DNA of the CDR3: TGCGCCAGCAGCCCGGGACAGGGATGGGGGAATGAGCAGTTCTTC. Translated: CASSPGQGWGNEQFF.

V and J are TRBV7-2 and TRBJ1-5; TRBD1 might be the D (5 bases). The length of the CDR3 is 13 residues. Germline V CDR1 and CDR2: SGHTA, FQGNSA. V dropped 7 bases and J dropped 3 bases, with 10 bases sitting between them. In DNA form, the CDR3 reads TGTGCCAGCACCCGGGACCTCAATCAGCCCCAGCATTTT. This sequence encodes CASTRDLNQPQHF.

This chain connects TRBV6-5 to TRBJ2-7; no clear D gene. V shed 2 bases and J shed 2 bases, with 10 bases lying between them. The germline V gene encodes CDR1 MNHEY and CDR2 SVGAGI. The CDR3 is made up of 14 amino acids. The CDR3 DNA reads TGTGCCAGCAGTTACGGAGTCGGCGCCTACGAGCAGTACTTC. Translation gives CASSYGVGAYEQYF.

V is TRBV7-9 and J is TRBJ1-2; D gene unclear. The CDR3 is 12 amino acids. CDR1 and CDR2 (germline): SEHNR, FQNEAQ (reference sequence). Trimming cost V 3 bases and J 3 bases, with 5 bases left between them. CDR3 DNA: TGTGCCAGCAGCTTTGGGGACTATGGCTACACCTTC. It codes for CASSFGDYGYTF.

The V and J genes are TRBV2 and TRBJ2-7; tentatively, D is TRBD1 (5 bases). The V and J ends lost 6 bases and 7 bases respectively, with 10 bases between them. This CDR3 is 11 amino acids long. CDR1 is SNHLY, CDR2 FYNNEI, per germline. This chain's CDR3 is CASRGLGEQYF. The DNA for the CDR3 is TGTGCCAGCAGGGGGCTTGGGGAGCAGTACTTC.

The CDR3 nucleotides are TGTGCCAGCAGCGGGAGGACTGCGCAGGGGTGGCGGCACCCAGCGCTAAAACTGTTTTTT. It encodes CASSGRTAQGWRHPALKLFF. This rearrangement joins TRBV7-3 to TRBJ1-4, with a possible D match to TRBD1 (6 bases). CDR3 length equals 20 residues. Trimming shortened V by 5 bases and J by 10 bases, and 35 bases separated the two germline ends. CDR1 SGHTA and CDR2 FQGTGA come from the germline V gene.

The rearrangement links TRBV30 to TRBJ2-7; D call uncertain. The germline V and J ends were trimmed by 3 bases and 3 bases, with 18 bases remaining between them. Germline V gives CDR1 GTSNPN, CDR2 SVGIG (reference sequence). The CDR3 totals 15 residues. CDR3 sequence (DNA): TGTGCCTGGAGCCGATCGCGACAACGGGTCTACGAGCAGTACTTC. As protein: CAWSRSRQRVYEQYF.

The J gene is TRBJ2-2, the V gene TRBV5-1, with D maybe TRBD1 (5 bases). CDR1 is SGHRS and CDR2 is YFSETQ in the germline V gene. CDR3 size: 16 residues. The V gene lost 0 bases and the J gene lost 5 bases, with 14 bases spanning the gap. CDR3 loop: CASSLVPGIATGELFF. The DNA for the CDR3 is TGCGCCAGCAGCTTGGTCCCAGGGATAGCTACCGGGGAGCTGTTTTTT.

The V gene is TRBV2, the J gene TRBJ1-5, with D tentatively TRBD1 (6 bases). V lost 10 bases to trimming and J lost 3 bases, with 13 bases between them. Germline lookup yields CDR1 SNHLY and CDR2 FYNNEI. The CDR3 loop spans 13 amino acids. The CDR3 protein is CATRQAVNQPQHF. CDR3 DNA: TGTGCCACCAGACAGGCAGTCAATCAGCCCCAGCATTTT.

The chain employs TRBV6-1 and TRBJ2-3, with TRBD2 as a possible D gene (6 bases). Germline V gene data show CDR1 as MNHNS and CDR2 as SASEGT. Trimming took off 4 bases at V and 2 bases at J, with 13 bases between the two ends. This CDR3 has 15 amino acids. Written as DNA, the CDR3 is TGTGCCAGCAGTGGAATAGCGGTTAACACAGATACGCAGTATTTT. Translated, it gives CASSGIAVNTDTQYF.

The V and J genes are TRBV6-1 and TRBJ2-7; D is unresolved. Between the trimmed V and J ends, which lost 10 bases and 1 base, there was a span of 5 bases. The germline V gene encodes CDR1 MNHNS and CDR2 SASEGT. The CDR3 totals 10 residues. The CDR3 region is CATRSYEQYF. The CDR3, as DNA: TGTGCCACCCGGTCCTACGAGCAGTACTTC.